The TCR beta chain described here comes from a study of cytomegalovirus exposure and HLA in healthy donors. Points on this clone: The antigen is unknown.

Data came from immunoSEQ multiplex PCR; TCRdb stores just in-frame clones and leaves some out. The table has about 160,000 clones, 85% to 90% seen once. J gave up 1 base and V 4 bases, and 14 bases lay outside the gene matches. The CDR3 has 18 residues. In germline, CDR1 is SGHTS, CDR2 YDEGEE. Study-level findings and limits: A few of the chains that were CMV-associated were confirmed in vitro to be specific for CMV antigens. It was about 150 TCR beta chains that were listed as cytomegalovirus-associated.

It was the approximately 120-subject validation cohort, separate from the approximately 680-subject first cohort, to which the donors belonged. Sequenced material: PBMCs. The genes are TRBV5-8 and TRBJ1-2; TRBD1 agrees at 9 bases. The sequence derives from a young man in good health and CMV-seropositive. The DNA of the CDR3 is TGTGCCAGCAGCCCATACTGGGGGACAGGGCGTTTTAACTATGGCTACACCTTC. Its protein is CASSPYWGTGRFNYGYTF.